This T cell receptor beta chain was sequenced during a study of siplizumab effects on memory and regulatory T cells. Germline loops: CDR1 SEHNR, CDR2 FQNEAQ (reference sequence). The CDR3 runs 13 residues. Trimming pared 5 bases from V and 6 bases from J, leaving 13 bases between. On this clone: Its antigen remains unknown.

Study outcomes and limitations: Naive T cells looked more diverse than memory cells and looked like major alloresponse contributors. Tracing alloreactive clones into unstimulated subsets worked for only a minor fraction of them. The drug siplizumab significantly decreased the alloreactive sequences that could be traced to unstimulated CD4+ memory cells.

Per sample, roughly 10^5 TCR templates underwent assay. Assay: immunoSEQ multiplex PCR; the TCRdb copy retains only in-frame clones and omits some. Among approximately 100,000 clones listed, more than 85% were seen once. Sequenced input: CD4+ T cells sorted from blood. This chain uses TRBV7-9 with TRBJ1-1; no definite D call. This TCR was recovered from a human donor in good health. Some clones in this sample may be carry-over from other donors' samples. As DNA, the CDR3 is TGTGCCAGCAGCCCTGAGCCAGGCGCTGAAGCTTTCTTT. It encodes CASSPEPGAEAFF.